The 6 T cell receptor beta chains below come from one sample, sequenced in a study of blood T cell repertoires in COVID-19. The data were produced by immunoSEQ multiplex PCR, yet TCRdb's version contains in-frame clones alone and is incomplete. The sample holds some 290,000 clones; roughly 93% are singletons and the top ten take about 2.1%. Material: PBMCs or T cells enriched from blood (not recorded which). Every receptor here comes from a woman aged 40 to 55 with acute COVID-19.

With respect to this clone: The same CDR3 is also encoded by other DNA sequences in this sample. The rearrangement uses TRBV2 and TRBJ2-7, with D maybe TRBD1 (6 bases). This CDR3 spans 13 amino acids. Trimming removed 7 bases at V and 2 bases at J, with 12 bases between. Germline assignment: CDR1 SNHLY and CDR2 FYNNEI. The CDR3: CASTGQGTYEQYF. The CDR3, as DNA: TGTGCCAGCACCGGGCAGGGGACCTACGAGCAGTACTTC.

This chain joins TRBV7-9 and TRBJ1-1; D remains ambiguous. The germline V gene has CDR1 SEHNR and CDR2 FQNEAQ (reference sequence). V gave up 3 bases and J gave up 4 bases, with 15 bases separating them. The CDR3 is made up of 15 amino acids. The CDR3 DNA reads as TGTGCCAGCAGCTTCGTGTCGGGGATGGGCACTGAAGCTTTCTTT. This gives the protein CASSFVSGMGTEAFF.

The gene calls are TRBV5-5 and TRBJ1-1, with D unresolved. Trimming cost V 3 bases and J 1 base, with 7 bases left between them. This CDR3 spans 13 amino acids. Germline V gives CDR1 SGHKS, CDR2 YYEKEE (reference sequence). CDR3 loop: CASSSRRNTEAFF. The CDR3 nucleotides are TGTGCCAGCAGCTCGAGAAGGAACACTGAAGCTTTCTTT.

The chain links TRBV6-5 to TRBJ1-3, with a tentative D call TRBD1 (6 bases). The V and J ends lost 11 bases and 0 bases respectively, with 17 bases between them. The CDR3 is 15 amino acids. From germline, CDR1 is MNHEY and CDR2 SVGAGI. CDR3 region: CAGAPQGFSGNTIYF. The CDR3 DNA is TGTGCCGGCGCGCCACAGGGCTTCTCTGGAAACACCATATATTTT.

CDR3 nucleotide sequence: TGTGCCACCCTAGCGGGGGCCGATACGCAGTATTTT. It codes for CATLAGADTQYF. V gene TRBV6-4 combines with J gene TRBJ2-3, with 10 bases matching TRBD2. The CDR3 extends over 12 amino acids. V lost 10 bases, J lost 6 bases, and 4 bases stayed unmatched. Germline CDR1 and CDR2: MRHNA and SNTAGT.

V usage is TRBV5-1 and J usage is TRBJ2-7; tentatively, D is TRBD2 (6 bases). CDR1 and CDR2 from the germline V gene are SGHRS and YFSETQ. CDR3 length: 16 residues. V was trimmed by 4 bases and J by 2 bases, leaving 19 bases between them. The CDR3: CASSPGGSSLTYEQYF. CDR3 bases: TGCGCCAGCAGCCCAGGAGGGTCTTCCCTCACCTACGAGCAGTACTTC.